The 16 T cell receptor beta chains presented below share a single source sample, sequenced in a study of cytomegalovirus exposure and HLA in healthy donors. Both 60 Vbeta primers and 13 Jbeta primers went into the PCR. The assay was immunoSEQ multiplex PCR, and TCRdb's table has in-frame clones only and misses some. The sample holds fewer than 200,000 clones; 82% are singletons and the top ten take about 0.89%. Source material: PBMCs. These receptors all come from a girl aged 2 to 10 in good health and CMV-seropositive.

V usage is TRBV5-1 and J usage is TRBJ1-4; TRBD1 is a possible D gene (6 bases). Germline values: CDR1 SGHRS, CDR2 YFSETQ. The V gene lost 1 base and the J gene lost 8 bases, with 15 bases spanning the gap. The CDR3 has 15 residues. The CDR3 DNA sequence: TGCGCCAGCAGCTTGAGCGGGGGGGCGAGGGAAAAACTGTTTTTT. Translation gives CASSLSGGAREKLFF.

The chain employs TRBV5-1 and TRBJ1-4; 8 bases align to TRBD1. The length of the CDR3 is 16 residues. V was pared by 4 bases and J by 8 bases, with 13 bases of the junction left unmatched. CDR1 and CDR2 from the germline V gene are SGHRS and YFSETQ. CDR3: CASSPNRQGKGEKLFF. In DNA, the CDR3 is TGCGCCAGCAGCCCTAACCGACAGGGGAAAGGGGAAAAACTGTTTTTT.

The CDR3 sequence: CAWSSDSMNTEAFF. In DNA, the CDR3 is TGTGCCTGGAGTTCAGACAGCATGAACACTGAAGCTTTCTTT. The chain is built from TRBV30 and TRBJ1-1; a possible D gene is TRBD1 (5 bases). The germline gives CDR1 GTSNPN, CDR2 SVGIG (reference sequence). CDR3 length: 14 residues. Trimming shortened V by 2 bases and J by 0 bases, and 10 bases separated the two germline ends.

This chain links TRBV28 with TRBJ2-3; 8 nucleotides line up with TRBD2. CDR1 and CDR2 from the germline V gene are MDHEN and SYDVKM. The CDR3 extends over 15 amino acids. The trim removed 3 bases at V and 4 bases at J, leaving 6 bases unmatched. The CDR3, as DNA: TGTGCCAGCAGTTTTTGGGGACTAGGGGCAGATACGCAGTATTTT. Its translation is CASSFWGLGADTQYF.

CDR3 coding DNA: TGTGCCAGCAGTTTAAACGGGATGGGCACAGATACGCAGTATTTT. It specifies CASSLNGMGTDTQYF. This chain uses TRBV28 with TRBJ2-3; D is possibly TRBD2 (5 bases). This CDR3 spans 15 amino acids. Germline V gene lookup returns CDR1 MDHEN and CDR2 SYDVKM. V was clipped by 2 bases and J by 1 base, with 10 bases between them.

The chain is built from TRBV19 and TRBJ2-5; 12 positions agree with TRBD2. Germline V gives CDR1 LNHDA, CDR2 SQIVND (reference sequence). V was pared by 6 bases and J by 2 bases, with 7 bases of the junction left unmatched. This CDR3 is built from 16 residues. CDR3 bases: TGTGCCAGTAGCGGCCCTAGCGGGAGGGAACAAGAGACCCAGTACTTC. It codes for CASSGPSGREQETQYF.

V gene TRBV18 combines with J gene TRBJ2-3; TRBD2 matches at 8 bases. The CDR3 has 18 amino acids. The germline V gene has CDR1 KGHSH and CDR2 LQKENI. Trimming took 3 bases from V and 2 from J; bases not matched to a gene: 13. The CDR3 spells CASSPPPPSGSLTDTQYF. The DNA of the CDR3 is TGTGCCAGCTCACCGCCCCCGCCTAGCGGGTCCCTCACAGATACGCAGTATTTT. The full variable domain, in which reference TRBV18 and TRBJ2-3 provide the parts outside the CDR3, is NAGVMQNPRHLVRRRGQEARLRCSPMKGHSHVYWYRQLPEEGLKFMVYLQKENIIDESGMPKERFSAEFPKEGPSILRIQQVVRGDSAAYFCASSPPPPSGSLTDTQYFGPGTRLTVL.

This clone has only a few counts. The DNA of the CDR3 is TGTGCCAGCAGTCCCCGACAGGGGGTGGTTCAGCCCCAGCATTTT. Protein: CASSPRQGVVQPQHF. V gene TRBV28 combines with J gene TRBJ1-5, with TRBD1 matching over 9 bases. CDR3 length equals 15 residues. The germline V gene has CDR1 MDHEN and CDR2 SYDVKM. The junction had 8 bases not matched to a gene; V was cut back by 5 bases and J by 6 bases.

This clone was recorded only once. V usage is TRBV6-5 and J usage is TRBJ1-2; 10 bases agree with TRBD1. The V and J ends lost 5 bases and 8 bases, in that order; junction bases with no gene match: 11. The CDR3 length is 15 residues. The germline V gene encodes CDR1 MNHEY and CDR2 SVGAGI. CDR3 amino acids: CASSPIGQGVNGYTF. For the CDR3, the DNA is TGTGCCAGCAGTCCCATCGGACAGGGGGTAAACGGCTACACCTTC.

The V and J genes are TRBV19 and TRBJ1-2; D gene unclear. The CDR3 totals 14 residues. The germline gives CDR1 LNHDA, CDR2 SQIVND (reference sequence). The V end lost 4 bases, the J end lost 4 bases, and 13 bases lay between the germline ends. CDR3 sequence reads: CASSTPSPSYGYTF. CDR3 in DNA: TGTGCCAGTAGTACTCCCTCCCCTTCCTATGGCTACACCTTC.

The chain combines TRBV9 with TRBJ1-1; D remains ambiguous. Per the germline V gene, CDR1 is SGDLS and CDR2 is YYNGEE. CDR3 length: 16 amino acids. V was pared by 4 bases and J by 1 base, with 17 bases between. In nucleotides, the CDR3 is TGTGCCAGCAGCCCAACGGCGGGAACCCCGAACACTGAAGCTTTCTTT. Translation: CASSPTAGTPNTEAFF.

This clone was seen only once. V gene TRBV11-2 combines with J gene TRBJ2-1; D remains unclear. Germline V CDR1 and CDR2: SGHAT, FQNNGV. The CDR3 totals 11 residues. Trimming took off 4 bases at V and 5 bases at J, with 3 bases between the two ends. CDR3 protein: CASSSNNEQFF. Written as DNA, the CDR3 is TGTGCCAGCAGCTCTAACAATGAGCAGTTCTTC.

The V gene is TRBV30, the J gene TRBJ2-2, with 7 bases aligning to TRBD2. CDR3 length: 15 residues. The V and J ends lost 3 bases and 3 bases, in that order; junction bases with no gene match: 7. Per the germline V gene, CDR1 is GTSNPN and CDR2 is SVGIG (reference sequence). For the CDR3, the DNA is TGTGCCTGGAGAGGGAGGGAGTACGACACCGGGGAGCTGTTTTTT. Its protein is CAWRGREYDTGELFF. Supplemented by reference TRBV30 and TRBJ2-2, the full variable domain reads SQTIHQWPATLVQPVGSPLSLECTVEGTSNPNLYWYRQAAGRGLQLLFYSVGIGQISSEVPQNLSASRPQDRQFILSSKKLLLSDSGFYLCAWRGREYDTGELFFGEGSRLTVL.

The chain combines TRBV5-4 with TRBJ2-1; D may be TRBD2 (6 bases). The CDR3 sequence is 15 residues long. Per the germline V gene, CDR1 is SGHNT and CDR2 is YYREEE (reference sequence). V was shortened by 4 bases and J by 6 bases, with 17 bases between the two germline ends. The CDR3 DNA follows: TGTGCCAGCAGCCCCAAATCCACTAGCTTCAATGAGCAGTTCTTC. Translation: CASSPKSTSFNEQFF. The complete variable domain, with remaining parts taken from reference TRBV5-4 and TRBJ2-1, reads ETGVTQSPTHLIKTRGQQVTLRCSSQSGHNTVSWYQQALGQGPQFIFQYYREEENGRGNFPPRFSGLQFPNYSSELNVNALELDDSALYLCASSPKSTSFNEQFFGPGTRLTVL.

This rearrangement joins TRBV28 to TRBJ1-4; the D is unclear. Germline V CDR1 and CDR2: MDHEN, SYDVKM. The V end was cut by 7 bases, the J end by 3 bases, with 18 bases between. This CDR3 has 16 amino acids. CDR3 amino acids: CASNHKSEAPNEKLFF. The DNA for the CDR3 is TGTGCCAGCAACCACAAATCCGAGGCCCCTAATGAAAAACTGTTTTTT.

This clone was seen only a few times. The gene calls are TRBV4-1 and TRBJ2-3, with TRBD2 matching over 11 bases. Germline V gene sequence: CDR1 MGHRA, CDR2 YSYEKL. CDR3 length: 15 residues. The trim removed 4 bases at V and 5 bases at J, leaving 5 bases unmatched. CDR3 nucleotides: TGCGCCAGCAGCCGTCGACTAGCGGGATTAGATACGCAGTATTTT. It yields the protein CASSRRLAGLDTQYF.